This T cell receptor beta chain was documented in a study of technical replicates of blood from a few donors. V trimming: 4 bases; J trimming: 3 bases; junction bases outside the gene matches: 8. Germline values: CDR1 LNHDA, CDR2 SQIVND (reference sequence). CDR3 length: 15 amino acids. Sequencing used immunoSEQ multiplex PCR; TCRdb keeps in-frame clones, though not all of them. Among 80,000 to 90,000 clones listed, about 95% were seen once. The sequence was collected from a human donor in good health. The V call is TRBV19, the J call TRBJ2-7; 8 bases fit TRBD1. Specimen: T cells isolated from PBMCs. In DNA, the CDR3 is TGTGCCAGTAGTAACTCCGGCACAGGGGGCTACGAGCAGTACTTC. Its translation: CASSNSGTGGYEQYF. The full variable domain, completed using reference TRBV19 and TRBJ2-7, is DGGITQSPKYLFRKEGQNVTLSCEQNLNHDAMYWYRQDPGQGLRLIYYSQIVNDFQKGDIAEGYSVSREKKESFPLTVTSAQKNPTAFYLCASSNSGTGGYEQYFGPGTRLTVT.